Below, 15 T cell receptor beta chains from the same sample are listed, as sequenced in a study of CD8+ T cells in alopecia areata. The treatment was: oral pan-JAK inhibitor, 5-10 mg twice daily. Extracted RNA was reverse transcribed into cDNA, the sequencing template. Profiled with immunoSEQ multiplex PCR; TCRdb holds only in-frame clones, not every one. The sample contains 150,000 to 200,000 clones, less than 70% of which appear only once. Sequenced material: CD4+ T cells sorted from blood, taken at week 24, from a patient treated with tofacitinib. The receptor source for this set is a human donor with alopecia areata.

The rearrangement uses TRBV5-4 and TRBJ2-5, with a possible D match to TRBD1 (6 bases). Germline loops: CDR1 SGHNT, CDR2 YYREEE (reference sequence). Between the trimmed V and J ends, which lost 2 bases and 2 bases, there was a span of 7 bases. This CDR3 contains 13 residues. For the CDR3, the DNA is TGTGCCAGCAGCTTCAGGGGACAAGAGACCCAGTACTTC. Protein: CASSFRGQETQYF.

The V and J genes are TRBV5-1 and TRBJ2-3; D might be TRBD1 (6 bases). V lost 6 bases to trimming and J lost 1 base, with 12 bases between them. Germline CDR1 and CDR2: SGHRS and YFSETQ. The length of the CDR3 is 14 residues. The CDR3 spells CASTRQEGTDTQYF. CDR3 bases: TGCGCCAGCACACGACAGGAAGGCACAGATACGCAGTATTTT. Full variable domain (missing parts from reference TRBV5-1 and TRBJ2-3): KAGVTQTPRYLIKTRGQQVTLSCSPISGHRSVSWYQQTPGQGLQFLFEYFSETQRNKGNFPGRFSGRQFSNSRSEMNVSTLELGDSALYLCASTRQEGTDTQYFGPGTRLTVL.

This rearrangement joins TRBV29-1 to TRBJ2-5; 7 bases map to TRBD1. V gave up 6 bases and J gave up 5 bases; unmatched junction bases: 6. The V gene's germline CDR1 is SQVTM and CDR2 ANQGSEA. The CDR3 runs to 12 residues. Written as DNA, the CDR3 is TGCAGCGTGGTGACGGACAGGGAGACCCAGTACTTC. Protein product: CSVVTDRETQYF.

In this sample, this clone turned up once. The genes are TRBV2 and TRBJ2-7, with no clear D. The CDR3 consists of 12 residues. The V gene's germline CDR1 is SNHLY and CDR2 FYNNEI. V was shortened by 5 bases and J by 0 bases, with 5 bases between the two germline ends. The CDR3 DNA sequence: TGTGCCAGCAGTTCCGACTCCTACGAGCAGTACTTC. Translating it yields CASSSDSYEQYF.

This clone appeared a few times. V usage is TRBV11-2 and J usage is TRBJ2-3, with a possible D match to TRBD1 (6 bases). V was shortened by 7 bases and J by 1 base, with 6 bases between the two germline ends. This CDR3 is 12 amino acids long. Germline-derived CDR1 and CDR2 are SGHAT and FQNNGV. The DNA for the CDR3 is TGTGCCAGCAAGGGGGGCACAGATACGCAGTATTTT. As protein: CASKGGTDTQYF.

The sample holds a few counts of this clone. This same CDR3 is encoded by further DNA sequences in the sample. The genes are TRBV5-1 and TRBJ1-5; 7 bases align to TRBD1. V trimming: 2 bases; J trimming: 2 bases; junction bases outside the gene matches: 4. Germline values: CDR1 SGHRS, CDR2 YFSETQ. The CDR3 contains 15 residues. CDR3 coding DNA: TGCGCCAGCAGCTTAGAAGGGGGCGGCAATCAGCCCCAGCATTTT. Translation gives CASSLEGGGNQPQHF.

The J gene is TRBJ2-2, the V gene TRBV25-1; the D call may be TRBD1 or TRBD2 (5 bases each). Germline V gives CDR1 MGHDK, CDR2 SYGVNS. V was clipped by 11 bases and J by 2 bases, with 12 bases between them. The CDR3 consists of 13 residues. The CDR3 DNA sequence: TGTGCCGTTCCGAGGGGCAACACCGGGGAGCTGTTTTTT. Its translation is CAVPRGNTGELFF.

V usage is TRBV20-1 and J usage is TRBJ2-7; D may be TRBD2 (5 bases). Trimming removed 6 bases at V and 4 bases at J, with 10 bases between. Per germline, CDR1 DFQATT and CDR2 SNEGSKA (reference sequence). CDR3 size: 11 residues. The CDR3 here is CSALRTYEQYF. In nucleotides, the CDR3 is TGCAGTGCCCTCCGGACTTACGAGCAGTACTTC.

The V call is TRBV30, the J call TRBJ2-3; 8 positions match TRBD2. Germline CDR1 is GTSNPN and CDR2 is SVGIG (reference sequence). The CDR3 runs 13 residues. V gave up 7 bases and J gave up 0 bases; unmatched junction bases: 3. CDR3 in DNA: TGTGCCTTTGAGCGGGGGAGCACAGATACGCAGTATTTT. The encoded protein is CAFERGSTDTQYF.

This rearrangement joins TRBV15 to TRBJ1-4, with a tentative D call TRBD1 (5 bases). The germline gives CDR1 LNHNV, CDR2 YYDKDF (reference sequence). CDR3 length: 15 residues. The V end lost 0 bases, the J end lost 5 bases, and 10 bases lay between the germline ends. CDR3 in amino acids: CATSRDGGDNEKLFF. CDR3 DNA: TGTGCCACCAGCAGAGATGGGGGGGACAATGAAAAACTGTTTTTT.

The V and J genes are TRBV11-3 and TRBJ2-1; D uncertain. With 5 bases removed from V and 10 bases from J, the gap between germline ends came to 21 bases. Germline-derived CDR1 and CDR2 are SGHNT and YENEEA. The CDR3 runs 15 residues. The CDR3 loop reads CASSQTTARVDEQFF. CDR3 sequence (DNA): TGTGCCAGCAGCCAGACGACGGCCCGAGTCGACGAGCAGTTCTTC.

The chain uses TRBV7-9 and TRBJ2-7; no reliable D call. Germline assignment: CDR1 SEHNR and CDR2 FQNEAQ (reference sequence). CDR3 length: 11 residues. V shed 5 bases and J shed 2 bases, with 4 bases lying between them. CDR3 sequence (DNA): TGTGCCAGCAGCGGGACCTACGAGCAGTACTTC. Amino acids: CASSGTYEQYF.

The chain combines TRBV2 with TRBJ1-5; D not resolved. V was pared by 3 bases and J by 7 bases, with 7 bases between. Germline V gene data show CDR1 as SNHLY and CDR2 as FYNNEI. This CDR3 comprises 12 residues. CDR3 in DNA: TGTGCCAGCAGTGACGGAGGCCAGCCCCAGCATTTT. Protein: CASSDGGQPQHF.

Only a few counts were recorded for this clone. This chain connects TRBV7-8 to TRBJ1-5; 8 bases line up with TRBD1. Per germline, CDR1 SGHVS and CDR2 FQNEAQ. This CDR3 contains 15 residues. V gave up 5 bases and J gave up 6 bases; unmatched junction bases: 9. The CDR3 is CASSPRTGSGQPQHF. The CDR3 region has the DNA TGTGCCAGCAGCCCGAGGACAGGGTCCGGTCAGCCCCAGCATTTT.

The chain carries TRBV29-1 and TRBJ1-5, with D hard to call. The germline V and J ends were trimmed by 7 bases and 5 bases, with 18 bases remaining between them. Germline loops: CDR1 SQVTM, CDR2 ANQGSEA. The CDR3 loop spans 14 amino acids. CDR3: CSALSGPGDQPQHF. CDR3 in DNA: TGCAGCGCCCTAAGTGGTCCAGGCGATCAGCCCCAGCATTTT. Full variable domain (outside the CDR3, taken from reference TRBV29-1 and TRBJ1-5): SAVISQKPSRDICQRGTSLTIQCQVDSQVTMMFWYRQQPGQSLTLIATANQGSEATYESGFVIDKFPISRPNLTFSTLTVSNMSPEDSSIYLCSALSGPGDQPQHFGDGTRLSIL.